One and the same sample provided the 10 T cell receptor beta chains below, sequenced in a study of OX40 agonist ivuxolimab in advanced cancers. This table comes from immunoSEQ multiplex PCR, and its TCRdb copy is limited to in-frame clones, with some not included. The profile shows 55,000 to 75,000 clones, 87% of them singletons. Sequenced material: CD4+ or CD8+ T cells sorted from blood, taken in a trial of the OX40 agonist ivuxolimab. These receptors originate from an adult with an advanced solid tumor such as melanoma, head and neck, liver or kidney cancer.

This clone was recorded once. The gene calls are TRBV6-1 and TRBJ2-1; TRBD2 might be the D (6 bases). CDR3 length: 14 amino acids. V gave up 5 bases and J gave up 0 bases, with 8 bases separating them. Germline V gene sequence: CDR1 MNHNS, CDR2 SASEGT. The CDR3 bases are TGTGCCAGCAGTCCCGGGAGCTCCTACAATGAGCAGTTCTTC. This codes for CASSPGSSYNEQFF.

This clone occurred once. The gene calls are TRBV19 and TRBJ2-1, with 8 bases that match TRBD2. The CDR3 loop spans 16 amino acids. CDR1 and CDR2 from the germline V gene are LNHDA and SQIVND (reference sequence). Trimming took 6 bases from V and 3 from J; bases not matched to a gene: 10. The DNA for the CDR3 is TGTGCCAGTAGCCCTTCACTAGCGGACCTCTACAATGAGCAGTTCTTC. Amino acids: CASSPSLADLYNEQFF.

V usage is TRBV19 and J usage is TRBJ2-7; TRBD2 matches 8 bases. This CDR3 region has 13 residues. V was pared by 4 bases and J by 5 bases, with 4 bases of the junction left unmatched. In germline, CDR1 is LNHDA, CDR2 SQIVND (reference sequence). CDR3 protein: CASSTFSGNEQYF. CDR3 nucleotides: TGTGCCAGTAGTACCTTTAGCGGGAACGAGCAGTACTTC.

This chain links TRBV27 with TRBJ2-3, with 7 bases matching TRBD2. V gave up 5 bases and J gave up 1 base; unmatched junction bases: 15. CDR1 MNHEY and CDR2 SMNVEV come from the germline V gene (reference sequence). There are 18 residues in the CDR3. The chain's CDR3 is CASSRLGGGRQGTDTQYF. The CDR3 bases are TGTGCCAGCAGTCGCTTGGGCGGGGGAAGGCAGGGCACAGATACGCAGTATTTT.

V gene TRBV25-1 combines with J gene TRBJ2-3; weak D call: TRBD2 (7 bases). Trimming left V 8 bases short and J 2 bases short, with 17 bases between. The CDR3 extends over 15 amino acids. CDR1 and CDR2 (germline): MGHDK, SYGVNS. The CDR3 reads CASPERGANTDTQYF. CDR3 nucleotide sequence: TGTGCCAGCCCCGAACGGGGGGCCAACACAGATACGCAGTATTTT.

CDR3 nucleotides: TGTGCCAGCAGCTCCCCAGACAGGGTCGAGCAGTACTTC. Protein product: CASSSPDRVEQYF. This chain joins TRBV7-6 and TRBJ2-7, with 7 bases fitting TRBD1. The V gene end was trimmed by 4 bases and the J gene end by 6 bases; junction bases not matched to a gene: 6. Per germline, CDR1 SGHVS and CDR2 FNYEAQ. The CDR3 has 13 amino acids.

The rearrangement links TRBV5-6 to TRBJ1-4; D call uncertain. The germline V and J ends were trimmed by 2 bases and 8 bases, with 10 bases remaining between them. Germline CDR1 is SGHDT and CDR2 is YYEEEE. The CDR3 spans 13 residues. CDR3 protein: CASSLPPAEKLFF. The CDR3 coding sequence is TGTGCCAGCAGCTTACCCCCAGCAGAAAAACTGTTTTTT.

This chain links TRBV6-1 with TRBJ2-7; D is perhaps TRBD1 or TRBD2 (5 bases each). This CDR3 is 16 amino acids long. V lost 3 bases and J 5 bases, leaving 20 bases between the germline ends. Germline V CDR1 and CDR2: MNHNS, SASEGT. The CDR3 DNA is TGTGCCAGCAGTGAGCGTATCGGGGCAGGGAAGAACGAGCAGTACTTC. This codes for CASSERIGAGKNEQYF.

In its sample, this clone was seen a few times. The CDR3 reads CASSRGASTDTQYF. The CDR3 nucleotides read TGTGCCAGCAGTCGAGGGGCTAGCACAGATACGCAGTATTTT. The rearrangement links TRBV7-3 to TRBJ2-3; D might be TRBD1 or TRBD2, each matching 5 bases. This CDR3 spans 14 amino acids. Germline lookup yields CDR1 SGHTA and CDR2 FQGTGA. Trimming cost V 6 bases and J 0 bases, with 10 bases left between them.

The chain is built from TRBV6-6 and TRBJ1-1; 11 nucleotides line up with TRBD1. The CDR3 is made up of 15 amino acids. Trimming removed 6 bases from V and 4 bases from J; junction bases left unmatched: 7. Germline V gene lookup returns CDR1 MNHNY and CDR2 SVGAGI (reference sequence). CDR3 sequence (DNA): TGTGCCAGCAGAACCCTTGGGACAGGGGGCACTGAAGCTTTCTTT. The encoded protein is CASRTLGTGGTEAFF.